Presented here are 27 T cell receptor beta chains from one specimen sequenced in a study of shared clonotypes between healthy human individuals. This table comes from immunoSEQ multiplex PCR, and its TCRdb copy is limited to in-frame clones, with some not included. The repertoire includes more than 1,200,000 clones, just under 99% of them detected once, and about 0.4% sits in the top ten. What was sequenced was naive CD4+ T cells sorted from blood. Specified subset: CD45RA+ positively selected. The receptors were sampled from a man younger than 40 in good health.

The chain is built from TRBV5-6 and TRBJ2-1; 7 bases agree with TRBD2. CDR1 and CDR2 (germline): SGHDT, YYEEEE. The CDR3 is made up of 15 amino acids. With V trimmed by 1 base and J by 8 bases, 9 bases remained unmatched. The CDR3 DNA follows: TGTGCCAGCAGCTTGAGGCTAGCGGTGGGGGATGAGCAGTTCTTC. The encoded protein is CASSLRLAVGDEQFF.

The chain is built from TRBV7-2 and TRBJ2-3; TRBD2 aligns across 8 bases. With V trimmed by 4 bases and J by 0 bases, 9 bases remained unmatched. CDR3 length equals 17 residues. Germline CDR1 reads SGHTA; CDR2 reads FQGNSA. Written as DNA, the CDR3 is TGTGCCAGCAGCTCCTGGAGGGCTAGCGGGAGCACAGATACGCAGTATTTT. Translation: CASSSWRASGSTDTQYF.

Concerning this clone itself: The same CDR3 arises from other DNA sequences in this sample as well. The chain is built from TRBV20-1 and TRBJ2-5, with TRBD1 identical over 7 bases. The CDR3 is 11 amino acids. The V and J ends lost 6 bases and 2 bases, in that order; junction bases with no gene match: 0. Germline loops: CDR1 DFQATT, CDR2 SNEGSKA (reference sequence). The CDR3 coding sequence is TGCAGTGCGGGACAGCAAGAGACCCAGTACTTC. Residues: CSAGQQETQYF.

V is TRBV18 and J is TRBJ2-3; 7 bases fit TRBD2. With V trimmed by 3 bases and J by 4 bases, 7 bases remained unmatched. CDR1 and CDR2 from the germline V gene are KGHSH and LQKENI. The CDR3 covers 15 residues. The CDR3 DNA reads as TGTGCCAGCTCACCCGGACTAGAGGCCCCAGATACGCAGTATTTT. The encoded protein is CASSPGLEAPDTQYF.

CDR3 residues: CASSYRQGGYEQYF. DNA for the CDR3: TGTGCCAGCAGTTATAGGCAGGGAGGGTACGAGCAGTACTTC. The V and J genes are TRBV27 and TRBJ2-7, with 7 bases that match TRBD2. This CDR3 comprises 14 residues. With V trimmed by 4 bases and J by 4 bases, 7 bases remained unmatched. CDR1 and CDR2 from the germline V gene are MNHEY and SMNVEV (reference sequence).

The gene calls are TRBV5-1 and TRBJ1-1; the D is unclear. Germline V lookup: CDR1 SGHRS, CDR2 YFSETQ. Trimming removed 4 bases at V and 0 bases at J, with 13 bases between. The CDR3 runs 15 residues. CDR3 residues: CASSPARRMNTEAFF. The CDR3 nucleotides are TGCGCCAGCAGCCCCGCCCGAAGGATGAACACTGAAGCTTTCTTT.

This clone was detected once. The chain carries TRBV18 and TRBJ2-7; 8 nucleotides match TRBD1. After removal of 3 bases from V and 2 bases from J, the junction contained 6 bases not matched to a gene. Looked up from germline, CDR1 is KGHSH and CDR2 is LQKENI. CDR3 length equals 15 residues. Written as DNA, the CDR3 is TGTGCCAGCTCACCCTACTCGGGACAGGCCTACGAGCAGTACTTC. Its protein product is CASSPYSGQAYEQYF.

The rearrangement links TRBV21-1 to TRBJ2-3; TRBD1 is the table's D call, not checked against the DNA. TRBV21-1 is tagged as a pseudogene. CDR3 size: 18 residues. DNA for the CDR3: TGTGCCAGCAGCAAAGGGAACAGGGTCCCACAACCCACAGATACGCAGTATTTT. It specifies CASSKGNRVPQPTDTQYF.

The chain is built from TRBV30 and TRBJ1-2; D not resolved. The CDR3 is made up of 14 amino acids. The V end lost 0 bases, the J end lost 3 bases, and 11 bases lay between the germline ends. Germline assignment: CDR1 GTSNPN and CDR2 SVGIG (reference sequence). The CDR3 region has the DNA TGTGCCTGGAGTGTTGGGCGAAGGGACTATGGCTACACCTTC. Its protein product is CAWSVGRRDYGYTF.

This chain joins TRBV10-1 and TRBJ2-5, with D possibly matching TRBD2 (5 bases). The germline V gene encodes CDR1 WNHNN and CDR2 SYGVQD (reference sequence). The CDR3 length is 15 residues. The V gene lost 5 bases and the J gene lost 2 bases, with 15 bases spanning the gap. The CDR3 here is CASSFAGLEQETQYF. The CDR3 DNA follows: TGCGCCAGCAGTTTCGCCGGACTGGAACAAGAGACCCAGTACTTC.

V usage is TRBV7-8 and J usage is TRBJ2-1; 10 bases map to TRBD2. Trimming removed 3 bases from V and 8 bases from J; junction bases left unmatched: 4. This CDR3 comprises 14 residues. Germline values: CDR1 SGHVS, CDR2 FQNEAQ. DNA of the CDR3: TGTGCCAGCAGCTTCAGCGGGAGGGCCTATGAGCAGTTCTTC. Translated: CASSFSGRAYEQFF.

This chain joins TRBV25-1 and TRBJ2-7; possibly TRBD2 for D (6 bases). The V gene lost 6 bases and the J gene lost 6 bases, with 18 bases spanning the gap. Germline values: CDR1 MGHDK, CDR2 SYGVNS. The CDR3 covers 14 residues. CDR3 loop: CASSLERASSEQYF. The CDR3, as DNA: TGTGCCAGCAGCCTCGAGCGGGCTAGCTCCGAGCAGTACTTC.

The chain employs TRBV5-1 and TRBJ2-7, with a weak D call TRBD1 (6 bases). This CDR3 is built from 14 residues. Trimming stripped 2 bases from V and 4 bases from J, with 13 bases between. Germline loops: CDR1 SGHRS, CDR2 YFSETQ. CDR3 nucleotides: TGCGCCAGCAGCTTCGCAGGGGCTCAATACGAGCAGTACTTC. This translates into CASSFAGAQYEQYF.

The chain employs TRBV11-2 and TRBJ2-1; 8 nucleotides line up with TRBD2. Trimming took 1 base from V and 9 from J; bases not matched to a gene: 8. Germline assignment: CDR1 SGHAT and CDR2 FQNNGV. The CDR3 runs to 15 residues. The DNA for the CDR3 is TGTGCCAGCAGCTTAGCGGGAGGGCCAATTGTTGAGCAGTTCTTC. Encoded protein: CASSLAGGPIVEQFF.

This chain uses TRBV7-9 with TRBJ1-1, with a weak D call TRBD1 (6 bases). The V gene lost 5 bases and the J gene lost 4 bases, with 14 bases spanning the gap. The CDR3 length is 14 residues. Germline V gene data show CDR1 as SEHNR and CDR2 as FQNEAQ (reference sequence). CDR3 DNA: TGTGCCAGCAGCCCAGACACGGGGGCCACTGAAGCTTTCTTT. It yields the protein CASSPDTGATEAFF.

The chain couples TRBV5-8 to TRBJ2-2, with TRBD1 matching over 8 bases. Germline loops: CDR1 SGHTS, CDR2 YDEGEE. The CDR3 spans 15 residues. The V segment lost 3 bases and the J segment 2 bases; nucleotides outside the gene matches: 3. As DNA, the CDR3 is TGTGCCAGCAGCTACGGACAGGGCAACACCGGGGAGCTGTTTTTT. This translates into CASSYGQGNTGELFF.

The chain employs TRBV5-6 and TRBJ2-1; D might be TRBD1 (6 bases). V gave up 4 bases and J gave up 10 bases, with 15 bases separating them. The CDR3 sequence is 13 residues long. Germline V gene lookup returns CDR1 SGHDT and CDR2 YYEEEE. CDR3 in DNA: TGTGCCAGCAGCCCGGGTGTTGGACAGGAGCAGTTCTTC. This gives the protein CASSPGVGQEQFF.

The chain combines TRBV6-5 with TRBJ2-7, with D possibly matching TRBD1 (5 bases). CDR3 length: 15 amino acids. V lost 2 bases to trimming and J lost 1 base, with 12 bases between them. CDR1 and CDR2 (germline): MNHEY, SVGAGI. The CDR3 nucleotides read TGTGCCAGCAGTTACCGCCAGGGCTTTTCCTACGAGCAGTACTTC. Its translation: CASSYRQGFSYEQYF.

The chain carries TRBV18 and TRBJ1-1; D is uncertain. Trimming cost V 3 bases and J 1 base, with 9 bases left between them. CDR1 is KGHSH, CDR2 LQKENI, per germline. This CDR3 spans 14 amino acids. DNA of the CDR3: TGTGCCAGCTCACCGGCACGGGAGAACACTGAAGCTTTCTTT. Its protein is CASSPARENTEAFF.

This rearrangement joins TRBV6-6 to TRBJ1-5; TRBD1 aligns across 10 bases. This CDR3 has 14 amino acids. The germline CDR1 and CDR2 sequences are MNHNY and SVGAGI (reference sequence). V was clipped by 8 bases and J by 7 bases; unmatched bases: 8. The CDR3 nucleotides read TGTGCCAGCGCGGGACAGGGGTTGCAGCAGCCCCAGCATTTT. It specifies CASAGQGLQQPQHF.

The chain is built from TRBV27 and TRBJ2-7, with 11 bases lining up with TRBD2. V dropped 3 bases and J dropped 6; count of bases not matched to a gene: 1. Germline-derived CDR1 and CDR2 are MNHEY and SMNVEV (reference sequence). The CDR3 sequence is 13 residues long. The DNA for the CDR3 is TGTGCCAGCAGTTTTACTAGCGGGAGCGAGCAGTACTTC. Amino acids: CASSFTSGSEQYF.

V and J are TRBV7-9 and TRBJ2-7; D call uncertain. Germline V lookup: CDR1 SEHNR, CDR2 FQNEAQ (reference sequence). The CDR3 consists of 14 residues. The V and J ends lost 2 bases and 2 bases respectively, with 10 bases between them. CDR3 DNA sequence: TGTGCCAGCAGCTTATCGGGTCAGACCTACGAGCAGTACTTC. Protein sequence: CASSLSGQTYEQYF. The full variable domain, rest sourced from reference TRBV7-9 and TRBJ2-7, is DTGVSQNPRHKITKRGQNVTFRCDPISEHNRLYWYRQTLGQGPEFLTYFQNEAQLEKSRLLSDRFSAERPKGSFSTLEIQRTEQGDSAMYLCASSLSGQTYEQYFGPGTRLTVT.

The J gene is TRBJ2-2, the V gene TRBV9; the D gene is possibly TRBD2 (6 bases). Trimming cost V 0 bases and J 7 bases, with 16 bases left between them. This CDR3 region has 16 residues. Germline values: CDR1 SGDLS, CDR2 YYNGEE. The CDR3 protein is CASSVGRREMIGELFF. As DNA, the CDR3 is TGTGCCAGCAGCGTAGGTCGTCGGGAGATGATCGGGGAGCTGTTTTTT.

V and J are TRBV7-3 and TRBJ1-4, with 9 bases fitting TRBD1. The germline V gene has CDR1 SGHTA and CDR2 FQGTGA. With V trimmed by 5 bases and J by 8 bases, 9 bases remained unmatched. CDR3 length: 15 residues. The CDR3 sequence: CASSPGTGRGEKLFF. In nucleotides, the CDR3 is TGTGCCAGCAGCCCCGGGACAGGGAGGGGCGAAAAACTGTTTTTT.

The chain couples TRBV7-2 to TRBJ2-5; 14 bases line up with TRBD2. Trimming cost V 0 bases and J 5 bases; bases outside gene matches: 11. CDR3 length equals 19 residues. Germline loops: CDR1 SGHTA, CDR2 FQGNSA. This chain's CDR3 is CASSLAYGTSGSSMETQYF. CDR3 sequence (DNA): TGTGCCAGCAGCTTAGCTTACGGGACTAGCGGGAGCTCAATGGAGACCCAGTACTTC.

The chain is built from TRBV18 and TRBJ2-5; possible D gene TRBD2, 7 bases. Germline V gene sequence: CDR1 KGHSH, CDR2 LQKENI. The length of the CDR3 is 13 residues. The V end was cut by 5 bases, the J end by 5 bases, with 12 bases between. CDR3 protein: CASSAGAQETQYF. DNA of the CDR3: TGTGCCAGCTCAGCGGGGGCCCAGGAGACCCAGTACTTC.

The chain couples TRBV29-1 to TRBJ1-2, with 9 nucleotides matching TRBD1. Germline-derived CDR1 and CDR2 are SQVTM and ANQGSEA. The CDR3 consists of 13 residues. The J segment lost 7 bases and the V segment lost 6 bases, leaving 9 bases of the junction unmatched. CDR3 nucleotides: TGCAGCGTGAGGGGACAGGGTGGAGGTGGCTACACCTTC. This encodes CSVRGQGGGGYTF.